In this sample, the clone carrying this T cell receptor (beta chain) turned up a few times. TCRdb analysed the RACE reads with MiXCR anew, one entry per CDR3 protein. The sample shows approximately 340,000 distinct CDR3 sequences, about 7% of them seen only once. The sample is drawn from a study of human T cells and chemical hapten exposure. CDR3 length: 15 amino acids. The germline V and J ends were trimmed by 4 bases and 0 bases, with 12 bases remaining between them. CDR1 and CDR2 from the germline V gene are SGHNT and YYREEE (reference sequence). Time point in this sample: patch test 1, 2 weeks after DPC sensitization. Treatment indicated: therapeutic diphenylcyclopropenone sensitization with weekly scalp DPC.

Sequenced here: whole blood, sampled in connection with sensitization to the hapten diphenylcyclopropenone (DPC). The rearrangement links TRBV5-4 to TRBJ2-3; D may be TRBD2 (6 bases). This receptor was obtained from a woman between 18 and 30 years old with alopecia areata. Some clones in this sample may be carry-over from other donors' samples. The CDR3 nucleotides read TGTGCCAGCAGCGGCTCTAGCGTAAGCACAGATACGCAGTATTTT. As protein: CASSGSSVSTDTQYF.